This TCR beta chain was recovered during a study of blood T cell repertoires in COVID-19. Study in general: PBMCs, B-cell-depleted T cells, or T cells were the source of the cDNA or gDNA that made up the material.

TCRdb keeps only in-frame clones here, not all; method: immunoSEQ multiplex PCR. The sample lists 310,000 or so clones, around 90% occurring once. Participant age was roughly 18 to 95 years, and participants resided in approximately 25 US areas. J gave up 4 bases and V 0 bases, and 11 bases lay outside the gene matches. The CDR3 totals 18 residues. The germline CDR1 and CDR2 sequences are SGHTA and FQGTGA. This chain joins TRBV7-3 and TRBJ2-1, with TRBD2 matching over 8 bases. Input material: PBMCs or T cells enriched from blood (not recorded which). The receptor was isolated from a woman aged 18 to 35 who had recovered from COVID-19. The CDR3 sequence: CASSLTLPRSGRYNEQFF. The CDR3 DNA reads TGTGCCAGCAGCTTAACATTACCTCGGAGCGGGAGATACAATGAGCAGTTCTTC.